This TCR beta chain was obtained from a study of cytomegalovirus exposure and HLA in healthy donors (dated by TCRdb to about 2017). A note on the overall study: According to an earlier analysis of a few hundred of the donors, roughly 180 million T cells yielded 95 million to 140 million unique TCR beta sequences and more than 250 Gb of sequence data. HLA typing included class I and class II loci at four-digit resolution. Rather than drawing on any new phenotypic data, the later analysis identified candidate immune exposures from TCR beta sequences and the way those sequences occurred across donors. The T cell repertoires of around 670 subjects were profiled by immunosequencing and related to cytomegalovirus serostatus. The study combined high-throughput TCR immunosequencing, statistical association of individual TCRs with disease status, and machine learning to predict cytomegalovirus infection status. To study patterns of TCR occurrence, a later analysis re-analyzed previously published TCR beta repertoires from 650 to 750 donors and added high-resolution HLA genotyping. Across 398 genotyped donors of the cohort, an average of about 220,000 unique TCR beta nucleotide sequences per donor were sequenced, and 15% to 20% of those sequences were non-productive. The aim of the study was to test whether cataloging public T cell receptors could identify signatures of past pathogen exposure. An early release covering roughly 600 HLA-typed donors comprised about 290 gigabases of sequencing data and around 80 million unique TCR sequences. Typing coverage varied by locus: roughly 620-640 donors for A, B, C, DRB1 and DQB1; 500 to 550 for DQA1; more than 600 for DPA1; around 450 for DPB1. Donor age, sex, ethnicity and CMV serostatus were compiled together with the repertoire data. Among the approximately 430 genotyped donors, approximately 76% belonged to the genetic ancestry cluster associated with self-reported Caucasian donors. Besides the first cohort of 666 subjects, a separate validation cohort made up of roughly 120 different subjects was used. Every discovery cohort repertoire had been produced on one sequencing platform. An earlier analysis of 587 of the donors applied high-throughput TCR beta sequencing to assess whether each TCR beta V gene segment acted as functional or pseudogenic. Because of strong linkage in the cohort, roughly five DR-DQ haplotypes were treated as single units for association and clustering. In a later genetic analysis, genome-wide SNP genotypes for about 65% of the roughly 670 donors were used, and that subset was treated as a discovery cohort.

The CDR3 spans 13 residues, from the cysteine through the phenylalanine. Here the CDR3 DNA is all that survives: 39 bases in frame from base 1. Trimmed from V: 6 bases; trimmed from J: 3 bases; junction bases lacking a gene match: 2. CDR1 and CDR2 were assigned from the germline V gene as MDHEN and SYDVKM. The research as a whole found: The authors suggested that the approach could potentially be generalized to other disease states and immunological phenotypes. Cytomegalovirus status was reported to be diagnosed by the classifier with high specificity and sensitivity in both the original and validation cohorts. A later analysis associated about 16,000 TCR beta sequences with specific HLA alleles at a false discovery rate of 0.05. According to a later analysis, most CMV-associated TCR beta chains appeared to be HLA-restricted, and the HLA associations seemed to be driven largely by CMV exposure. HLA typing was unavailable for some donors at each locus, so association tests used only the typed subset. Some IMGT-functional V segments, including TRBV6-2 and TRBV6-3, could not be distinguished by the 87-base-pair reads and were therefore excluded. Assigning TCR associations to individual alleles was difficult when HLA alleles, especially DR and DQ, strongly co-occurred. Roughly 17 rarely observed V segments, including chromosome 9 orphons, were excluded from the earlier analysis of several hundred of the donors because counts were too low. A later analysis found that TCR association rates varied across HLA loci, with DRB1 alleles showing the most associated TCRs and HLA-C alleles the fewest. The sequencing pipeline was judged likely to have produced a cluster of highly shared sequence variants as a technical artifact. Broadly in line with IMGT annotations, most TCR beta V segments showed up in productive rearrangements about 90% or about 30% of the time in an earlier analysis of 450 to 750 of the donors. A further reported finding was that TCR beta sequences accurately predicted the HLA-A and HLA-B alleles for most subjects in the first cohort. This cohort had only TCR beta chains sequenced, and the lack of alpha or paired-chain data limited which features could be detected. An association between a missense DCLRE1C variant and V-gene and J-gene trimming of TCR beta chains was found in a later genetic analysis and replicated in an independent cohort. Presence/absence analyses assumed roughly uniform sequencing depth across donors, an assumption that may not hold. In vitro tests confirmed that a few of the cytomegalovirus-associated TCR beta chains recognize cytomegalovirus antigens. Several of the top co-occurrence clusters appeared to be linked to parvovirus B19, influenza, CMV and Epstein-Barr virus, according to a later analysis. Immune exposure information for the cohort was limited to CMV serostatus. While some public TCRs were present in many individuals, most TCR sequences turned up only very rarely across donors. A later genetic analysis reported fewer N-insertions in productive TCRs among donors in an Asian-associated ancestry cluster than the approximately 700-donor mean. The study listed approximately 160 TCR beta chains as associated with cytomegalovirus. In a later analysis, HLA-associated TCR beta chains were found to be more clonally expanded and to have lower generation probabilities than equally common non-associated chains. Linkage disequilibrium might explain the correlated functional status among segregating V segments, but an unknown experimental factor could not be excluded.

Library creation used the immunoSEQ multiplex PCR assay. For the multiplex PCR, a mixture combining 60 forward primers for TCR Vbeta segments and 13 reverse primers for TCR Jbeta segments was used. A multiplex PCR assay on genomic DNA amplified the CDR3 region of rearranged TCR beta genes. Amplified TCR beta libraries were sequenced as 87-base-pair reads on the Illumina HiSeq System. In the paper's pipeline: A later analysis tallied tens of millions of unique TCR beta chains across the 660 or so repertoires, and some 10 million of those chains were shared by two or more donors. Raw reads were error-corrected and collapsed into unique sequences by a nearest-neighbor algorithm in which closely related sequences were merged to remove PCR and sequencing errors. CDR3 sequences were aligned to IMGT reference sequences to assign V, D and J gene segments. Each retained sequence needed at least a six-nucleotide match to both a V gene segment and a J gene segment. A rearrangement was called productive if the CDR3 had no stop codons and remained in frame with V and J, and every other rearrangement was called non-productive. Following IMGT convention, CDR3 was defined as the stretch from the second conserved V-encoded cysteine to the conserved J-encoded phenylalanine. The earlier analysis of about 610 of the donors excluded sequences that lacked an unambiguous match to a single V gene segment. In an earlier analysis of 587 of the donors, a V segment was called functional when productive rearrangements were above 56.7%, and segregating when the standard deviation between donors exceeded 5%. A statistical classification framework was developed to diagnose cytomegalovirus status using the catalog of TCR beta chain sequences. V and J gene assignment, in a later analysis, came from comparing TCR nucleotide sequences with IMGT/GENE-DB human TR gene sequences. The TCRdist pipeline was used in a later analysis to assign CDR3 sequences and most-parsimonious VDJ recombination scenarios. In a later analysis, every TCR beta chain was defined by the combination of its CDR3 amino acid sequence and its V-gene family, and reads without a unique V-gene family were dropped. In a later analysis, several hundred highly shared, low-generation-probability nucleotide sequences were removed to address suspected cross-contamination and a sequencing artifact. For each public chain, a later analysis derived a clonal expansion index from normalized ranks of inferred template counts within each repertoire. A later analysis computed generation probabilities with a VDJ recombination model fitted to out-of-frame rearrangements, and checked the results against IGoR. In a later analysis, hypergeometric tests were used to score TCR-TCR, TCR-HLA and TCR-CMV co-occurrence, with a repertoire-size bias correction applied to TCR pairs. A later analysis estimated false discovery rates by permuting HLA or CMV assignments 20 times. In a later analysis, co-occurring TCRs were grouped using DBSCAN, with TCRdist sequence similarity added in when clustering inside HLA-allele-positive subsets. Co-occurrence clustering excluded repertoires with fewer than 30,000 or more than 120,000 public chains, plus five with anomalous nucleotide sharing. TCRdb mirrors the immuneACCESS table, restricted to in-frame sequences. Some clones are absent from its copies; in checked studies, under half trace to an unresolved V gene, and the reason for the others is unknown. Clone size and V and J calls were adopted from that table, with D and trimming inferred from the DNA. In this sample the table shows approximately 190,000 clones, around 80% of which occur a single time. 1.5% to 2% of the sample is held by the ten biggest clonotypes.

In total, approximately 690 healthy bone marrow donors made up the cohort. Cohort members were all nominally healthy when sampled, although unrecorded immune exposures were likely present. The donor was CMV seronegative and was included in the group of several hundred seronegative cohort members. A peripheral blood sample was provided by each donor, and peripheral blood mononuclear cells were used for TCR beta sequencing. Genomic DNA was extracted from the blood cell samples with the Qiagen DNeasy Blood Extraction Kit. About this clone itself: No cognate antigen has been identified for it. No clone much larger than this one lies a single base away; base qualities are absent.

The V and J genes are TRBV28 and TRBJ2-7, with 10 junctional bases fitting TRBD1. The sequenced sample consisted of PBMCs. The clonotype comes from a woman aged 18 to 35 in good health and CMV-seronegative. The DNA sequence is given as TGTGCCAGCAGGACAGGGGGCTACTACGAGCAGTACTTC. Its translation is CASRTGGYYEQYF. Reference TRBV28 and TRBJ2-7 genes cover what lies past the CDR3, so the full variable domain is DVKVTQSSRYLVKRTGEKVFLECVQDMDHENMFWYRQDPGLGLRLIYFSYDVKMKEKGDIPEGYSVSREKKERFSLILESASTNQTSMYLCASRTGGYYEQYFGPGTRLTVT.